The source of this TCR beta chain is a study of monozygotic twins with inflammatory bowel disease. Study-wide results and limits: Especially with disease activity, IBD patients shared fewer clonotypes with others than healthy twins did. Extra variability in the repertoires of patients may have come from differing immunosuppressive treatments.

From roughly 4,000 ng of total RNA, each TCR library was prepared. Template-switch reactions added UMIs with a 6-nucleotide sample barcode. One entry per CDR3 protein, without DNA, is what TCRdb gives after re-calling the 5' RACE reads. The sample has 90,000 to 110,000 distinct CDR3 sequences. Details on this clonotype: Its antigen is not identified.

This CDR3 is built from 15 residues. Germline V CDR1 and CDR2: MDHEN, SYDVKM. The source material was blood. The sequence was collected from a human donor with ulcerative colitis or Crohn's disease, or a healthy co-twin of an affected twin (not recorded which). J is TRBJ2-1 and V is TRBV28. The CDR3 is CASSLPRWNTNEQFF.